Listed below are T cell receptor beta chains from one sample, sequenced in a study of blood T cells in healthy people across ages. Each CDR3 protein gets one entry after TCRdb re-called the 5' RACE reads with MiXCR. The table records roughly 2 million distinct CDR3 sequences, roughly 49% of them present only once. Sample: blood. Every receptor here comes from a woman in her forties in good health. CDR3s include the opening cysteine and the closing phenylalanine or tryptophan. A D gene is named only where the DNA matches it firmly. Expanded clones get a size class; other rows say once, few or many, or leave the size out.

length: 14; size: few; V: TRBV20-1; D: TRBD2; J: TRBJ2-1; CDR3: CSARSSGAFNEQFF; DNA: TGCAGTGCTAGATCCAGCGGGGCCTTCAATGAGCAGTTCTTC
length: 16; size: few; V: TRBV4-3; D: TRBD2; J: TRBJ2-3; CDR3: CASSQADGLAGDTQYF; DNA: TGCGCCAGCAGCCAGGCAGACGGACTAGCAGGGGATACGCAGTATTTT
length: 15; size: few; V: TRBV5-1; D: TRBD1; J: TRBJ2-3; CDR3: CASSLPGGLTDTQYF; DNA: TGCGCCAGCAGCTTGCCAGGGGGTCTCACAGATACGCAGTATTTT
length: 14; size: NA; V: TRBV20-1; D: NA; J: TRBJ2-5; CDR3: CSARDLGTGMTQYF; DNA: TGCAGTGCTAGAGATTTGGGGACCGGAATGACCCAGTACTTC
length: 12; size: NA; V: TRBV7-3; D: NA; J: TRBJ1-1; CDR3: CASSYSGSEAFF; DNA: TGTGCCAGCAGTTATTCGGGTTCTGAAGCTTTCTTT
length: 16; size: many; V: TRBV29-1; D: NA; J: TRBJ2-7; CDR3: CSVEVKGTAYAYEQYF; DNA: TGCAGCGTTGAGGTCAAAGGGACCGCCTATGCCTACGAGCAGTACTTC
length: 15; size: NA; V: TRBV19; D: NA; J: TRBJ2-7; CDR3: CASSMGEGSYYEQYF; DNA: TGTGCCAGTAGTATGGGAGAGGGTAGTTACTACGAGCAGTACTTC
length: 14; size: NA; V: TRBV6-6; D: TRBD1; J: TRBJ2-7; CDR3: CASRPDRALDEQYF; DNA: TGTGCCAGCAGACCGGACAGGGCTCTAGACGAGCAGTACTTC
length: 15; size: NA; V: TRBV27; D: TRBD1; J: TRBJ2-7; CDR3: CASSAGTGNAYEQYF; DNA: TGTGCCAGCAGTGCCGGGACAGGAAACGCCTACGAGCAGTACTTC
length: 17; size: NA; V: TRBV20-1; D: NA; J: TRBJ2-5; CDR3: CSAGDPGTPLQRETQYF; DNA: TGCAGTGCCGGGGACCCCGGGACGCCGCTTCAGCGGGAGACCCAGTACTTC
length: 13; size: NA; V: TRBV27; D: NA; J: TRBJ2-1; CDR3: CASSLSREDEQFF; DNA: TGTGCCAGCAGTTTATCCAGAGAGGATGAGCAGTTCTTC
length: 16; size: many; V: TRBV20-1; D: NA; J: TRBJ2-7; CDR3: CSARDEETGDVSEQYF; DNA: TGCAGTGCTAGAGATGAAGAGACGGGCGACGTTTCCGAGCAGTACTTC
length: 15; size: NA; V: TRBV28; D: NA; J: TRBJ2-7; CDR3: CASSSPPDSSYEQYF; DNA: TGTGCCAGCAGTTCTCCCCCGGACAGCTCCTACGAGCAGTACTTC
length: 17; size: few; V: TRBV20-1; D: TRBD1; J: TRBJ1-5; CDR3: CSARGWGDRGTNQPQHF; DNA: TGCAGTGCTAGAGGGTGGGGGGACAGGGGAACCAATCAGCCCCAGCATTTT
length: 15; size: NA; V: TRBV7-2; D: NA; J: TRBJ1-6; CDR3: CASSRMSSYNSPLHF; DNA: TGTGCCAGCAGCCGCATGAGCTCCTATAATTCACCCCTCCACTTT
length: 14; size: few; V: TRBV7-9; D: NA; J: TRBJ1-2; CDR3: CASTLPGGGYGYTF; DNA: TGTGCCAGCACCCTACCCGGGGGAGGCTATGGCTACACCTTC
length: 12; size: NA; V: TRBV20-1; D: NA; J: TRBJ1-2; CDR3: CSAVGQRDGYTF; DNA: TGCAGTGCCGTGGGGCAGCGGGACGGCTACACCTTC
length: 20; size: NA; V: TRBV7-2; D: TRBD2; J: TRBJ2-1; CDR3: CASSLVAGTSGGAKVNEQFF; DNA: TGTGCCAGCAGCTTAGTAGCGGGGACTAGCGGGGGGGCGAAGGTTAATGAGCAGTTCTTC
length: 15; size: NA; V: TRBV11-3; D: TRBD1; J: TRBJ2-7; CDR3: CASSRGQGVTYEQYF; DNA: TGTGCCAGCAGCCGGGGTCAGGGGGTTACCTACGAGCAGTACTTC
length: 11; size: NA; V: TRBV24-1; D: NA; J: TRBJ2-1; CDR3: CATSSGYEQFF; DNA: TGTGCCACCAGCAGTGGCTATGAGCAGTTCTTC
length: 16; size: NA; V: TRBV6-5; D: TRBD2; J: TRBJ2-5; CDR3: CASSYSARGGQETQYF; DNA: TGTGCCAGCAGTTACTCAGCGCGGGGGGGCCAGGAGACCCAGTACTTC
length: 16; size: NA; V: TRBV9; D: TRBD2; J: TRBJ2-3; CDR3: CASSVVAGGPRDTQYF; DNA: TGTGCCAGCAGCGTAGTCGCGGGGGGGCCGAGAGATACGCAGTATTTT
length: 15; size: NA; V: TRBV7-9; D: TRBD1; J: TRBJ2-7; CDR3: CASSIRTGGMDEQYF; DNA: TGTGCCAGCAGCATAAGGACAGGGGGCATGGACGAGCAGTACTTC
length: 14; size: NA; V: TRBV7-2; D: NA; J: TRBJ2-1; CDR3: CASSLTGIYNEQFF; DNA: TGTGCCAGCAGCTTAACGGGGATTTACAATGAGCAGTTCTTC
length: 17; size: NA; V: TRBV12-3/TRBV12-4; D: TRBD2; J: TRBJ2-7; CDR3: CASSLQGLAGGIYEQYF; DNA: TGTGCCAGCAGTTTACAGGGACTAGCGGGGGGCATCTACGAGCAGTACTTC
length: 14; size: NA; V: TRBV6-6; D: TRBD1; J: TRBJ2-4; CDR3: CASSYAGQGGTQYF; DNA: TGTGCCAGCAGTTACGCCGGACAAGGGGGCACTCAGTACTTC
length: 16; size: NA; V: TRBV11-2; D: NA; J: TRBJ2-5; CDR3: CASSLSRFEYQETQYF; DNA: TGTGCCAGCAGCTTATCCCGCTTTGAGTACCAAGAGACCCAGTACTTC
length: 15; size: few; V: TRBV5-1; D: TRBD2; J: TRBJ2-1; CDR3: CASRQSGVSYNEQFF; DNA: TGCGCCAGCAGACAAAGCGGGGTTTCCTACAATGAGCAGTTCTTC
length: 15; size: few; V: TRBV25-1; D: TRBD2; J: TRBJ2-5; CDR3: CASSDLAGYQETQYF; DNA: TGTGCCAGCAGTGATCTAGCGGGGTATCAAGAGACCCAGTACTTC
length: 15; size: NA; V: TRBV7-2; D: TRBD2; J: TRBJ2-5; CDR3: CASSFSLAGEETQYF; DNA: TGTGCCAGCAGCTTCTCTCTAGCGGGGGAAGAGACCCAGTACTTC
length: 15; size: NA; V: TRBV7-9; D: TRBD2; J: TRBJ2-7; CDR3: CASSSTGGVVYEQYF; DNA: TGTGCCAGCAGCTCCACCGGGGGGGTTGTTTACGAGCAGTACTTC
length: 15; size: NA; V: TRBV15; D: TRBD1; J: TRBJ1-5; CDR3: CATSSPDRLNQPQHF; DNA: TGTGCCACCAGCAGTCCGGACAGGCTCAATCAGCCCCAGCATTTT
length: 15; size: NA; V: TRBV6-5; D: TRBD2; J: TRBJ2-5; CDR3: CASRERGVRQETQYF; DNA: TGTGCCAGCAGGGAGCGGGGGGTTCGGCAAGAGACCCAGTACTTC
length: 15; size: few; V: TRBV4-2; D: TRBD1; J: TRBJ2-5; CDR3: CASSHPSDRGETQYF; DNA: TGTGCCAGCAGCCACCCCTCGGACAGGGGAGAGACCCAGTACTTC
length: 12; size: once; V: TRBV6-2/TRBV6-3; D: NA; J: TRBJ1-2; CDR3: CASQGFNYGYTF; DNA: TGTGCCAGCCAGGGTTTCAACTATGGCTACACCTTC
length: 17; size: few; V: TRBV7-9; D: NA; J: TRBJ2-7; CDR3: CASSLAPGSGTSYEQYF; DNA: TGTGCCAGCAGCTTAGCGCCAGGGAGTGGGACATCCTACGAGCAGTACTTC
length: 14; size: once; V: TRBV6-2/TRBV6-3; D: TRBD1; J: TRBJ1-1; CDR3: CASSYQNRGHGAFF; DNA: TGTGCCAGCAGTTACCAAAACAGGGGGCATGGAGCTTTCTTT
length: 14; size: NA; V: TRBV3-1; D: TRBD1; J: TRBJ2-1; CDR3: CASSREGTGGTWFF; DNA: TGTGCCAGCAGCCGAGAGGGGACAGGGGGAACATGGTTCTTC
length: 18; size: NA; V: TRBV11-2; D: TRBD2; J: TRBJ2-1; CDR3: CASSLSVAGGSGLNEQFF; DNA: TGTGCCAGCAGCTTATCCGTAGCGGGGGGGTCTGGTTTAAATGAGCAGTTCTTC
length: 15; size: NA; V: TRBV2; D: TRBD1; J: TRBJ2-7; CDR3: CASSEWGQGADEQYF; DNA: TGTGCCAGCAGTGAGTGGGGACAGGGGGCAGACGAGCAGTACTTC
length: 15; size: once; V: TRBV6-2/TRBV6-3; D: TRBD1; J: TRBJ1-4; CDR3: CASSYLGTGNEKLFF; DNA: TGTGCCAGCAGTTATCTCGGGACAGGGAATGAAAAACTGTTTTTT
length: 11; size: NA; V: TRBV2; D: NA; J: TRBJ2-5; CDR3: CASKREETQYF; DNA: TGTGCCAGCAAGAGGGAAGAGACCCAGTACTTC
length: 17; size: NA; V: TRBV28; D: NA; J: TRBJ2-1; CDR3: CASSLRRGGYSYNEQFF; DNA: TGTGCCAGCAGTTTGCGGAGAGGGGGTTACTCCTACAATGAGCAGTTCTTC
length: 15; size: NA; V: TRBV5-1; D: TRBD1; J: TRBJ1-4; CDR3: CASSLVRTGVEKLFF; DNA: TGCGCCAGCAGCTTGGTTAGGACAGGAGTCGAAAAACTGTTTTTT
length: 12; size: NA; V: TRBV28; D: NA; J: TRBJ1-1; CDR3: CASRGDHLEAFF; DNA: TGTGCCAGCCGTGGGGATCATCTTGAAGCTTTCTTT
length: 15; size: few; V: TRBV4-2; D: TRBD2; J: TRBJ2-5; CDR3: CASSGGLAGKETQYF; DNA: TGTGCCAGCAGCGGAGGACTAGCGGGGAAAGAGACCCAGTACTTC
length: 13; size: NA; V: TRBV18; D: NA; J: TRBJ1-1; CDR3: CASSRSGFTEAFF; DNA: TGTGCCAGCTCAAGGTCAGGGTTCACTGAAGCTTTCTTT
length: 16; size: few; V: TRBV7-8; D: NA; J: TRBJ2-1; CDR3: CASSLQGGVKINEQFF; DNA: TGTGCCAGCAGCTTACAGGGCGGGGTAAAAATAAATGAGCAGTTCTTC
length: 14; size: NA; V: TRBV7-9; D: NA; J: TRBJ2-1; CDR3: CASSHDRTYNEQFF; DNA: TGTGCCAGCAGCCATGACCGTACCTACAATGAGCAGTTCTTC
length: 15; size: once; V: TRBV27; D: NA; J: TRBJ1-2; CDR3: CASSLSRGSGAGYTF; DNA: TGTGCCAGCAGTTTATCTCGGGGAAGCGGAGCTGGCTACACCTTC
length: 14; size: few; V: TRBV7-2; D: NA; J: TRBJ2-5; CDR3: CASSWSSPGETQYF; DNA: TGTGCCAGCAGCTGGAGTTCTCCAGGAGAGACCCAGTACTTC